This TCR beta chain was recovered during a study of cytomegalovirus exposure and HLA in healthy donors. Overall study results and limits: Later work associated more than 15,000 TCR beta sequences with HLA alleles at 0.05 false discovery rate. Accurate HLA-A and HLA-B prediction from TCR beta sequences was reported for most subjects. Rarity marked most TCR sequences, yet some public TCRs occurred in many donors. The later analysis indicated that the majority of CMV-associated TCR beta chains appeared HLA-restricted.

The V gene lost 1 base and the J gene lost 6 bases, with 5 bases spanning the gap. The CDR3 spans 12 residues. The germline V gene encodes CDR1 SGHTA and CDR2 FQGNSA. The study ran its PCR with 60 Vbeta and 13 Jbeta primers. The repertoire was sequenced with immunoSEQ multiplex PCR; TCRdb's copy has only in-frame clones and lacks some. The table includes around 130,000 clones, roughly four fifths detected once. In regard to this clone: What it binds is unknown.

The chain carries TRBV7-2 and TRBJ2-3; perhaps TRBD1 as D (5 bases). The specimen was PBMCs. This clonotype was obtained from a boy aged 10-17 years in good health and CMV-seronegative. CDR3 in amino acids: CASSLEGDTQYF. CDR3 sequence (DNA): TGTGCCAGCAGCTTAGAGGGGGATACGCAGTATTTT.